These 29 T cell receptor beta chains were sequenced from one sample in a study of beta chain features in type 1 diabetes. Sequencing targeted expressed TCRB transcripts, as all isolated RNA had been reverse transcribed. Profiled with immunoSEQ multiplex PCR; TCRdb holds only in-frame clones, not every one. The sample yields 350,000 to 450,000 clones, about 14% seen once. Specimen: naive CD4+ T cells from blood. The receptors here all came from a man aged 25 to 40 in good health.

CDR3 amino acids: CAASSSGRETDTQYF. CDR3 DNA: TGTGCCGCCTCTTCTAGCGGGAGGGAGACAGATACGCAGTATTTT. The V gene is TRBV19, the J gene TRBJ2-3; the match to TRBD2 covers 12 bases. J gave up 3 bases and V 11 bases, and 9 bases lay outside the gene matches. The CDR3 runs 15 residues. Per germline, CDR1 LNHDA and CDR2 SQIVND (reference sequence).

This clone was found a few times. The V call is TRBV5-1, the J call TRBJ2-1, with a weak D call TRBD2 (6 bases). Germline V CDR1 and CDR2: SGHRS, YFSETQ. The ends were cut back, 2 bases at V and 4 bases at J, with 13 bases in the middle. The CDR3 has 15 residues. In nucleotides, the CDR3 is TGCGCCAGCAGCTTAGAGGGACTTGGGTACAATGAGCAGTTCTTC. Its protein is CASSLEGLGYNEQFF. Together with reference TRBV5-1 and TRBJ2-1, the CDR3 gives the full variable domain: KAGVTQTPRYLIKTRGQQVTLSCSPISGHRSVSWYQQTPGQGLQFLFEYFSETQRNKGNFPGRFSGRQFSNSRSEMNVSTLELGDSALYLCASSLEGLGYNEQFFGPGTRLTVL.

The table lists this clone with a few counts. The V and J genes are TRBV29-1 and TRBJ1-1; D perhaps matches TRBD1 (6 bases). V was pared by 1 base and J by 8 bases, with 17 bases between. This CDR3 is 14 amino acids long. CDR1 is SQVTM, CDR2 ANQGSEA, per germline. CDR3 DNA sequence: TGCAGCGTTGAAGGACTGGGGTTAGGGACAGAAGCTTTCTTT. Translated: CSVEGLGLGTEAFF.

The rearrangement links TRBV2 to TRBJ2-1; D remains unclear. The V gene lost 8 bases and the J gene lost 8 bases, with 13 bases spanning the gap. CDR3 length: 12 amino acids. The V gene's germline CDR1 is SNHLY and CDR2 FYNNEI. The CDR3 spells CASGLGGDEQFF. CDR3 DNA: TGTGCCAGCGGTTTGGGTGGGGATGAGCAGTTCTTC.

This chain joins TRBV7-2 and TRBJ1-2, with unresolved D. The CDR3 has 14 amino acids. Germline loops: CDR1 SGHTA, CDR2 FQGNSA. The V end lost 2 bases, the J end lost 3 bases, and 10 bases lay between the germline ends. CDR3 sequence reads: CASSLTARDYGYTF. The CDR3, as DNA: TGTGCCAGCAGCTTAACAGCGCGGGACTATGGCTACACCTTC. The variable domain in full, completed from reference TRBV7-2 and TRBJ1-2, reads GAGVSQSPSNKVTEKGKDVELRCDPISGHTALYWYRQSLGQGLEFLIYFQGNSAPDKSGLPSDRFSAERTGGSVSTLTIQRTQQEDSAVYLCASSLTARDYGYTFGSGTRLTVV.

The gene calls are TRBV30 and TRBJ1-2; 9 bases are shared with TRBD1. Germline assignment: CDR1 GTSNPN and CDR2 SVGIG (reference sequence). The J segment lost 6 bases and the V segment lost 1 base, leaving 9 bases of the junction unmatched. The CDR3 extends over 15 amino acids. For the CDR3, the DNA is TGTGCCTGGAGTGCCTACAGGGGGCGGACGGATGGCTACACCTTC. Protein: CAWSAYRGRTDGYTF.

The rearrangement links TRBV2 to TRBJ1-2, with 7 positions matching TRBD1. Germline values: CDR1 SNHLY, CDR2 FYNNEI. The CDR3 is 15 amino acids. Trimming removed 8 bases from V and 6 bases from J; junction bases left unmatched: 15. CDR3 region: CASGSIDRVGNGYTF. In DNA, the CDR3 is TGTGCCAGCGGCTCAATTGACAGGGTCGGCAATGGCTACACCTTC.

Written as DNA, the CDR3 is TGCGCCAGCAGCCAAGACGTACTAGCGGGGTACAATGAGCAGTTCTTC. Translating gives CASSQDVLAGYNEQFF. The J gene is TRBJ2-1, the V gene TRBV4-3; 10 bases are shared with TRBD2. The CDR3 is made up of 16 amino acids. The trim removed 0 bases at V and 4 bases at J, leaving 3 bases unmatched. CDR1 is LGHNA, CDR2 YSLEER, per germline.

This sequence joins TRBV7-2 and TRBJ2-5, with 7 bases identical to TRBD2. Germline assignment: CDR1 SGHTA and CDR2 FQGNSA. V was pared by 2 bases and J by 4 bases, with 10 bases of the junction left unmatched. This CDR3 spans 16 amino acids. The CDR3 nucleotides are TGTGCCAGCAGCTTAAACGCGGGACTACGGACAGAGACCCAGTACTTC. Its translation: CASSLNAGLRTETQYF.

Only a few counts were recorded for this clone. V and J are TRBV18 and TRBJ1-2, with D hard to call. The CDR3 is made up of 13 amino acids. CDR1 is KGHSH and CDR2 is LQKENI in the germline V gene. V lost 3 bases and J lost 4, with 9 bases in between. In DNA, the CDR3 is TGTGCCAGCTCACCCGGCAGACCCTATGGCTACACCTTC. The encoded protein is CASSPGRPYGYTF. Full variable domain (outside the CDR3, taken from reference TRBV18 and TRBJ1-2): NAGVMQNPRHLVRRRGQEARLRCSPMKGHSHVYWYRQLPEEGLKFMVYLQKENIIDESGMPKERFSAEFPKEGPSILRIQQVVRGDSAAYFCASSPGRPYGYTFGSGTRLTVV.

The chain uses TRBV29-1 and TRBJ2-1, with 12 bases aligning to TRBD2. Germline CDR1 and CDR2: SQVTM and ANQGSEA. CDR3 size: 13 residues. The junction had 3 bases not matched to a gene; V was cut back by 6 bases and J by 6 bases. The CDR3 loop reads CSVASGGANEQFF. DNA for the CDR3: TGCAGCGTGGCTAGCGGGGGGGCCAATGAGCAGTTCTTC.

This chain connects TRBV19 to TRBJ2-5, with D possibly being TRBD2 (5 bases). Germline V gene sequence: CDR1 LNHDA, CDR2 SQIVND (reference sequence). V was shortened by 1 base and J by 0 bases, with 12 bases between the two germline ends. CDR3 length equals 16 residues. CDR3 sequence reads: CASSIAWGVDQETQYF. CDR3 DNA: TGTGCCAGTAGTATAGCCTGGGGAGTAGACCAAGAGACCCAGTACTTC.

V gene TRBV5-1 combines with J gene TRBJ2-1, with TRBD2 matching over 8 bases. Germline V gene sequence: CDR1 SGHRS, CDR2 YFSETQ. Trimming cost V 0 bases and J 0 bases; bases outside gene matches: 2. The CDR3 covers 16 residues. The chain's CDR3 is CASSLAAGGSYNEQFF. DNA of the CDR3: TGCGCCAGCAGCTTGGCGGCGGGAGGCTCCTACAATGAGCAGTTCTTC.

Only a few counts were recorded for this clone. J is TRBJ2-6 and V is TRBV29-1; 9 bases are shared with TRBD1. This CDR3 comprises 16 residues. CDR1 and CDR2 (germline): SQVTM, ANQGSEA. The V gene end was trimmed by 6 bases and the J gene end by 3 bases; junction bases not matched to a gene: 9. As DNA, the CDR3 is TGCAGCGTGGGAAAACAGGGGGCGGTTGGGGCCAACGTCCTGACTTTC. Encoded protein: CSVGKQGAVGANVLTF.

This chain links TRBV11-3 with TRBJ2-3; 9 nucleotides match TRBD2. Losses at the gene ends were 5 bases for V and 5 bases for J; bases not matched to a gene: 5. Germline V lookup: CDR1 SGHNT, CDR2 YENEEA. This CDR3 spans 14 amino acids. The CDR3 DNA reads as TGTGCCAGCAGCCTAACGACTAGCGGAGATACGCAGTATTTT. Amino acid sequence: CASSLTTSGDTQYF.

The table lists this clone with a few counts. The chain recombines TRBV11-3 with TRBJ2-3, with TRBD1 as a possible D gene (6 bases). The CDR3 spans 16 residues. CDR1 SGHNT and CDR2 YENEEA come from the germline V gene. The V and J ends lost 4 bases and 4 bases respectively, with 18 bases between them. As DNA, the CDR3 is TGTGCCAGCAGCTCCCTAGGGGGACCCGTCCCAGATACGCAGTATTTT. Its translation: CASSSLGGPVPDTQYF.

In its sample, this clone was seen a few times. This chain joins TRBV29-1 and TRBJ1-4, with D perhaps TRBD1 (5 bases). The V gene's germline CDR1 is SQVTM and CDR2 ANQGSEA. Between the trimmed V and J ends, which lost 5 bases and 8 bases, there was a span of 15 bases. The CDR3 length is 13 residues. The CDR3 DNA reads TGCAGCGTTTTAGCCGGGGGAGGCGAAAAACTGTTTTTT. Its translation: CSVLAGGGEKLFF.

The chain has TRBV15 and TRBJ2-3; TRBD2 matches 8 bases. The V segment lost 0 bases and the J segment 2 bases; nucleotides outside the gene matches: 4. Germline CDR1 reads LNHNV; CDR2 reads YYDKDF (reference sequence). The CDR3 covers 16 residues. CDR3 in DNA: TGTGCCACCAGCAGAGATGGCGGGGGGACCACAGATACGCAGTATTTT. Its translation is CATSRDGGGTTDTQYF.

The V and J genes are TRBV7-2 and TRBJ2-3, with TRBD2 identical over 7 bases. The germline V gene encodes CDR1 SGHTA and CDR2 FQGNSA. The V gene end was trimmed by 1 base and the J gene end by 4 bases; junction bases not matched to a gene: 2. The CDR3 totals 14 residues. The CDR3 is CASSLGGGADTQYF. Here the CDR3 DNA reads TGTGCCAGCAGCTTAGGGGGAGGGGCAGATACGCAGTATTTT.

The chain links TRBV11-2 to TRBJ2-7; either TRBD1 or TRBD2 may fit D (5 bases each). CDR1 SGHAT and CDR2 FQNNGV come from the germline V gene. This CDR3 has 14 amino acids. Deletions cut 5 bases from V and 2 bases from J, with 13 bases between. CDR3 region: CASSLRDPAYEQYF. The CDR3 DNA is TGTGCCAGCAGCCTCCGGGACCCTGCCTACGAGCAGTACTTC.

This clone was detected a few times. The rearrangement uses TRBV18 and TRBJ2-7, with 7 bases identical to TRBD1. The CDR3 totals 15 residues. The germline gives CDR1 KGHSH, CDR2 LQKENI. Trimming at V came to 3 bases and at J to 0 bases, leaving 5 bases not matched to a gene. As DNA, the CDR3 is TGTGCCAGCTCACCCGGGACAGCAAGCTCCTACGAGCAGTACTTC. Encoded protein: CASSPGTASSYEQYF.

The chain recombines TRBV19 with TRBJ1-2; D is unclear. There are 11 residues in the CDR3. V shed 3 bases and J shed 8 bases, with 7 bases lying between them. CDR1 and CDR2 (germline): LNHDA, SQIVND (reference sequence). CDR3 coding DNA: TGTGCCAGTAGTATGGGTGGCGGCTACACCTTC. Translating it yields CASSMGGGYTF.

A word on this clone: The identical CDR3 is also encoded by other nucleotide sequences in the sample. This chain joins TRBV29-1 and TRBJ1-1; D unclear. V lost 4 bases, J lost 8 bases, and 2 bases lay in between. Germline values: CDR1 SQVTM, CDR2 ANQGSEA. The CDR3 sequence is 8 residues long. The CDR3: CSVGEAFF. CDR3 coding DNA: TGCAGCGTTGGGGAAGCTTTCTTT. The full variable domain, completed using reference TRBV29-1 and TRBJ1-1, is SAVISQKPSRDICQRGTSLTIQCQVDSQVTMMFWYRQQPGQSLTLIATANQGSEATYESGFVIDKFPISRPNLTFSTLTVSNMSPEDSSIYLCSVGEAFFGQGTRLTVV.

The V gene is TRBV6-5, the J gene TRBJ2-5; tentative D call: TRBD1 (5 bases). CDR1 and CDR2 from the germline V gene are MNHEY and SVGAGI. There are 13 residues in the CDR3. Trimming removed 6 bases from V and 5 bases from J, with 13 bases in between. CDR3 loop: CASSLTVDETQYF. The DNA of the CDR3 is TGTGCCAGCAGCCTGACAGTGGACGAGACCCAGTACTTC.

This chain links TRBV7-9 with TRBJ2-1; unclear D gene. CDR1 SEHNR and CDR2 FQNEAQ come from the germline V gene (reference sequence). The CDR3 totals 15 residues. V was clipped by 2 bases and J by 0 bases, with 8 bases between them. The CDR3 loop is CASSLLVRSYNEQFF. In nucleotides, the CDR3 is TGTGCCAGCAGCTTATTAGTCCGCTCCTACAATGAGCAGTTCTTC.

The rearrangement uses TRBV13 and TRBJ2-5; TRBD1 matches at 9 bases. J lost 2 bases, V lost 4 bases, and 5 bases had no gene match. CDR3 length: 15 residues. The germline V gene encodes CDR1 PRHDT and CDR2 FYEKMQ (reference sequence). CDR3 residues: CASSSRDRDQETQYF. CDR3 coding DNA: TGTGCCAGCAGCTCCCGGGACAGGGATCAAGAGACCCAGTACTTC.

This clone was seen a handful of times. The chain uses TRBV27 and TRBJ2-1; the match to TRBD2 covers 8 bases. V was pared by 11 bases and J by 3 bases, with 9 bases of the junction left unmatched. Germline CDR1 and CDR2: MNHEY and SMNVEV (reference sequence). The CDR3 is made up of 14 amino acids. The CDR3 loop reads CAVSRSGSYNEQFF. CDR3 sequence (DNA): TGTGCCGTCTCAAGGAGCGGGAGCTACAATGAGCAGTTCTTC.

This clone was seen a few times. The gene calls are TRBV5-6 and TRBJ2-2; D is possibly TRBD2 (5 bases). There are 15 residues in the CDR3. The germline V gene encodes CDR1 SGHDT and CDR2 YYEEEE. V lost 1 base and J lost 3, with 10 bases in between. The CDR3 bases are TGTGCCAGCAGCTTGCAGCGGTTAGACACCGGGGAGCTGTTTTTT. It encodes CASSLQRLDTGELFF.

This clone was seen more than once but under ten times. V and J are TRBV6-1 and TRBJ2-7, with D uncertain. This CDR3 region has 11 residues. Germline CDR1 and CDR2: MNHNS and SASEGT. The germline V and J ends were trimmed by 8 bases and 0 bases, with 5 bases remaining between them. The CDR3 nucleotides are TGTGCCAGCTTAAACTCCTACGAGCAGTACGTC. It encodes CASLNSYEQYV.